Below are 16 T cell receptor beta chains sequenced from a single sample in a study of T cell changes during pregnancy in multiple sclerosis. Clones were read by immunoSEQ multiplex PCR, and TCRdb kept only the in-frame ones, dropping some. Of tens of thousands of clones in the sample, around 93% were seen once. The sequencing here drew on peripheral blood, taken after pregnancy. The receptors were sampled from a female donor with multiple sclerosis, enrolled in a pregnancy study.

The chain joins TRBV7-3 to TRBJ1-4; TRBD1 might be the D (6 bases). Germline CDR1 is SGHTA and CDR2 is FQGTGA. The germline V and J ends were trimmed by 0 bases and 3 bases, with 8 bases remaining between them. The length of the CDR3 is 15 residues. The CDR3 here is CASSLTGAPNEKLFF. The CDR3 DNA reads TGTGCCAGCAGCTTAACGGGGGCCCCTAATGAAAAACTGTTTTTT.

CDR3 region: CASTKTGRVSGNTIYF. In DNA, the CDR3 is TGTGCCAGCACTAAGACAGGTCGGGTCTCTGGAAACACCATATATTTT. V is TRBV7-2 and J is TRBJ1-3; D may be TRBD1 (6 bases). The CDR3 is 16 amino acids. Germline lookup yields CDR1 SGHTA and CDR2 FQGNSA. Trimming stripped 7 bases from V and 0 bases from J, with 16 bases between. Filled out from reference TRBV7-2 and TRBJ1-3, the complete variable domain reads GAGVSQSPSNKVTEKGKDVELRCDPISGHTALYWYRQSLGQGLEFLIYFQGNSAPDKSGLPSDRFSAERTGGSVSTLTIQRTQQEDSAVYLCASTKTGRVSGNTIYFGEGSWLTVV.

The CDR3 DNA reads as TGTGCCAGCAGTGAACTGGACAGGGGGATCAATGAGCAGTTCTTC. Protein product: CASSELDRGINEQFF. The rearrangement uses TRBV6-1 and TRBJ2-1, with 10 positions matching TRBD1. V trimming: 2 bases; J trimming: 6 bases; junction bases outside the gene matches: 4. The CDR3 totals 15 residues. The V gene's germline CDR1 is MNHNS and CDR2 SASEGT.

J is TRBJ1-6 and V is TRBV6-4, with 9 bases that match TRBD1. The germline V gene has CDR1 MRHNA and CDR2 SNTAGT. CDR3 length: 15 amino acids. V shed 0 bases, J shed 7 bases, and the junction held 1 base outside the gene matches. The DNA for the CDR3 is TGTGCCAGCAGTGACTCTGGACAGGGGAATTCACCCCTCCACTTT. This gives the protein CASSDSGQGNSPLHF.

The rearrangement links TRBV25-1 to TRBJ2-3; D unclear. Per germline, CDR1 MGHDK and CDR2 SYGVNS. This CDR3 contains 15 residues. Trimming took 4 bases from V and 2 from J, leaving 13 bases between them. Here the CDR3 reads CASSVAGFSTDTQYF. The CDR3 DNA is TGTGCCAGCAGTGTGGCAGGATTTTCCACAGATACGCAGTATTTT.

The CDR3 protein is CASSLHRGSQLSTDTQYF. Written as DNA, the CDR3 is TGCGCCAGCAGCCTCCACAGGGGAAGTCAACTGTCCACAGATACGCAGTATTTT. The V gene is TRBV4-1, the J gene TRBJ2-3, with TRBD1 matching over 7 bases. Trimming cost V 4 bases and J 2 bases; bases outside gene matches: 15. CDR1 and CDR2 (germline): MGHRA, YSYEKL. The CDR3 has 18 amino acids.

This chain links TRBV6-1 with TRBJ2-5; 8 nucleotides agree with TRBD2. Germline CDR1 reads MNHNS; CDR2 reads SASEGT. The CDR3 covers 15 residues. With V trimmed by 6 bases and J by 1 base, 7 bases remained unmatched. Written as DNA, the CDR3 is TGTGCCAGCAGCGCATCGGCGGGGGGCCAAGAGACCCAGTACTTC. Translated, it gives CASSASAGGQETQYF.

The gene calls are TRBV5-4 and TRBJ1-1, with a possible D match to TRBD1 (6 bases). This CDR3 has 15 residues. CDR1 and CDR2 (germline): SGHNT, YYREEE (reference sequence). V gave up 3 bases and J gave up 1 base, with 13 bases separating them. CDR3 nucleotides: TGTGCCAGCAGCTATGCCGGGACAAAGAACACTGAAGCTTTCTTT. Protein sequence: CASSYAGTKNTEAFF.

The chain carries TRBV5-5 and TRBJ1-5; D is uncertain. Germline-derived CDR1 and CDR2 are SGHKS and YYEKEE (reference sequence). The CDR3 contains 14 residues. V was trimmed by 4 bases and J by 0 bases, leaving 8 bases between them. The DNA of the CDR3 is TGTGCCAGCAGCCGGTCTTATAGCAATCAGCCCCAGCATTTT. Amino acids: CASSRSYSNQPQHF.

V usage is TRBV4-3 and J usage is TRBJ2-7; TRBD1 matches at 7 bases. Per the germline V gene, CDR1 is LGHNA and CDR2 is YSLEER. The V gene end was trimmed by 0 bases and the J gene end by 4 bases; junction bases not matched to a gene: 3. CDR3 size: 14 residues. DNA for the CDR3: TGCGCCAGCAGCCAAGATCGCAGGGGGTACGAGCAGTACTTC. It codes for CASSQDRRGYEQYF.

V usage is TRBV2 and J usage is TRBJ1-2; D gene ambiguous. Trimming shortened V by 2 bases and J by 4 bases, and 8 bases separated the two germline ends. The CDR3 length is 13 residues. The germline V gene encodes CDR1 SNHLY and CDR2 FYNNEI. CDR3 sequence: CASSEQYSYGYTF. In nucleotides, the CDR3 is TGTGCCAGCAGTGAACAGTATTCCTATGGCTACACCTTC.

V gene TRBV19 combines with J gene TRBJ2-7; possibly TRBD1 for D (5 bases). From germline, CDR1 is LNHDA and CDR2 SQIVND (reference sequence). The CDR3 contains 16 residues. V lost 5 bases and J 3 bases, leaving 20 bases between the germline ends. The CDR3 DNA sequence: TGTGCCAGTAGTCAAAGGGGCCCCCAGGGTTTCTACGAGCAGTACTTC. Protein sequence: CASSQRGPQGFYEQYF.

The gene calls are TRBV6-1 and TRBJ2-5, with TRBD1 as a possible D gene (5 bases). The CDR3 is 13 residues long. Germline CDR1 and CDR2: MNHNS and SASEGT. V was shortened by 8 bases and J by 2 bases, with 12 bases between the two germline ends. This CDR3 reads CASRRQTQETQYF. CDR3 sequence (DNA): TGTGCCAGCCGTAGACAGACACAAGAGACCCAGTACTTC.

This chain connects TRBV5-4 to TRBJ2-5, with 7 bases identical to TRBD2. The CDR3 extends over 14 amino acids. Trimming at V came to 4 bases and at J to 2 bases, leaving 5 bases not matched to a gene. Germline values: CDR1 SGHNT, CDR2 YYREEE (reference sequence). CDR3 sequence (DNA): TGTGCCAGCAGCCACCGGGACTATCAAGAGACCCAGTACTTC. Encoded protein: CASSHRDYQETQYF.

This chain's CDR3 is CASSFGRGVGETQYF. In nucleotides, the CDR3 is TGTGCCAGCAGCTTCGGCAGGGGGGTCGGGGAGACCCAGTACTTC. The gene calls are TRBV5-6 and TRBJ2-5; a weak D match, TRBD1 (7 bases). V was pared by 2 bases and J by 5 bases, with 16 bases between. This CDR3 comprises 15 residues. CDR1 is SGHDT and CDR2 is YYEEEE in the germline V gene. Full variable domain (outside the CDR3, taken from reference TRBV5-6 and TRBJ2-5): DAGVTQSPTHLIKTRGQQVTLRCSPKSGHDTVSWYQQALGQGPQFIFQYYEEEERQRGNFPDRFSGHQFPNYSSELNVNALLLGDSALYLCASSFGRGVGETQYFGPGTRLLVL.

The CDR3 loop reads CASSEDRGLHEQYF. CDR3 nucleotides: TGTGCCAGCAGTGAAGACAGGGGGCTACACGAGCAGTACTTC. The genes are TRBV2 and TRBJ2-7, with TRBD1 matching 9 bases. The CDR3 is 14 amino acids. Trimming removed 1 base from V and 5 bases from J; junction bases left unmatched: 3. Germline V gene lookup returns CDR1 SNHLY and CDR2 FYNNEI.